The next 14 T cell receptor beta chains were all read from a single sample in a study of blood T cell repertoires in COVID-19. TCRdb keeps only in-frame clones here, not all; method: immunoSEQ multiplex PCR. In the table there are under 85,000 clones, 81% of which are singletons. Material for sequencing was peripheral blood. The receptors stem from a man older than 75 with acute or convalescent COVID-19.

CDR3 DNA sequence: TGTGCCAGCAGTTACTCGCCTGACAGGGCCTATGGCTACACCTTC. This translates into CASSYSPDRAYGYTF. V gene TRBV6-2 or TRBV6-3 combines with J gene TRBJ1-2; the match to TRBD1 covers 7 bases. Trimming removed 0 bases from V and 4 bases from J; junction bases left unmatched: 5. Germline-derived CDR1 and CDR2 are MNHEY and SVGEGT. This CDR3 region has 15 residues.

This clone occurred a few times. The V gene is TRBV27, the J gene TRBJ1-2; maybe TRBD1 (5 bases). This CDR3 has 13 residues. The V end was cut by 6 bases, the J end by 9 bases, with 17 bases between. Germline lookup yields CDR1 MNHEY and CDR2 SMNVEV (reference sequence). In DNA, the CDR3 is TGTGCCAGCAGCCCCACTGGGGCCCGGAGCTACACCTTC. This translates into CASSPTGARSYTF.

CDR3: CSVVPRSKETQYF. The CDR3 DNA follows: TGCAGCGTTGTCCCACGGTCGAAAGAGACCCAGTACTTC. The rearrangement joins TRBV29-1 to TRBJ2-5; D not resolved. Trimming stripped 4 bases from V and 3 bases from J, with 12 bases between. From germline, CDR1 is SQVTM and CDR2 ANQGSEA. The CDR3 spans 13 residues.

This chain joins TRBV5-1 and TRBJ2-3; 8 positions match TRBD1. J lost 4 bases, V lost 5 bases, and 3 bases had no gene match. The CDR3 has 13 amino acids. Germline lookup yields CDR1 SGHRS and CDR2 YFSETQ. For the CDR3, the DNA is TGCGCCAGCAGTGCAGGGGGCCCAGATACGCAGTATTTT. Encoded protein: CASSAGGPDTQYF.

The V gene is TRBV4-3, the J gene TRBJ1-3; 7 bases agree with TRBD1. From germline, CDR1 is LGHNA and CDR2 YSLEER. J was trimmed by 3 bases and V by 5 bases; bases with no gene match: 7. CDR3 length equals 15 residues. The CDR3 DNA follows: TGCGCCAGCAGCACCCGACAGGGAGATGGAAACACCATATATTTT. Amino acid sequence: CASSTRQGDGNTIYF.

This chain links TRBV11-2 with TRBJ2-1; no definite D call. The CDR3 consists of 12 residues. Trimming removed 3 bases from V and 6 bases from J, with 6 bases in between. CDR1 and CDR2 (germline): SGHAT, FQNNGV. The CDR3 region is CASSFFLNEQFF. The CDR3, as DNA: TGTGCCAGCAGCTTCTTTCTCAATGAGCAGTTCTTC.

V is TRBV2 and J is TRBJ2-6, with 7 bases aligning to TRBD1. Germline CDR1 SNHLY, CDR2 FYNNEI. The CDR3 has 18 amino acids. V lost 5 bases and J lost 0; bases outside the gene matches: 10. CDR3 protein: CASSPLETGISGANVLTF. CDR3 coding DNA: TGTGCCAGCAGTCCACTGGAGACAGGGATCTCTGGGGCCAACGTCCTGACTTTC.

The V and J genes are TRBV5-1 and TRBJ2-7; tentatively, D is TRBD1 (6 bases). Trimming removed 3 bases from V and 0 bases from J, with 10 bases in between. Germline loops: CDR1 SGHRS, CDR2 YFSETQ. This CDR3 has 14 amino acids. The CDR3 reads CASSWDTSSYEQYF. The DNA of the CDR3 is TGCGCCAGCAGCTGGGACACCAGCTCCTACGAGCAGTACTTC.

This clone has only a few counts. The rearrangement uses TRBV10-3 and TRBJ2-1, with TRBD2 matching over 8 bases. This CDR3 is 15 amino acids long. The V and J ends lost 7 bases and 6 bases, in that order; junction bases with no gene match: 11. Germline V gene lookup returns CDR1 ENHRY and CDR2 SYGVKD. CDR3 sequence reads: CAITEEGLGGNEQFF. In DNA form, the CDR3 reads TGTGCCATCACCGAAGAGGGACTAGGAGGCAATGAGCAGTTCTTC.

This clone was counted once. J is TRBJ2-3 and V is TRBV10-3; 9 bases fit TRBD2. CDR1 is ENHRY and CDR2 is SYGVKD in the germline V gene. The length of the CDR3 is 15 residues. Trimming cost V 6 bases and J 3 bases; bases outside gene matches: 7. Here the CDR3 reads CAISFNLAGTDTQYF. DNA for the CDR3: TGTGCCATCAGCTTCAACCTAGCGGGAACAGATACGCAGTATTTT.

The CDR3 loop is CASSQGQNTEAFF. The CDR3 nucleotides are TGTGCCAGCAGCCAAGGACAGAACACTGAAGCTTTCTTT. V is TRBV14 and J is TRBJ1-1; D is unresolved. Germline V CDR1 and CDR2: SGHDN, FVKESK. Between the trimmed V and J ends, which lost 1 base and 1 base, there was a span of 4 bases. The CDR3 loop spans 13 amino acids.

The chain links TRBV29-1 to TRBJ1-1, with TRBD1 as a possible D gene (6 bases). This CDR3 contains 13 residues. Germline V gene sequence: CDR1 SQVTM, CDR2 ANQGSEA. The germline V and J ends were trimmed by 5 bases and 1 base, with 11 bases remaining between them. CDR3: CSVRGGRNTEAFF. The CDR3 nucleotides are TGCAGCGTTCGGGGGGGCAGGAACACTGAAGCTTTCTTT. The full variable domain, rest sourced from reference TRBV29-1 and TRBJ1-1, is SAVISQKPSRDICQRGTSLTIQCQVDSQVTMMFWYRQQPGQSLTLIATANQGSEATYESGFVIDKFPISRPNLTFSTLTVSNMSPEDSSIYLCSVRGGRNTEAFFGQGTRLTVV.

The gene calls are TRBV24-1 and TRBJ2-1; tentative D call: TRBD1 (6 bases). Germline-derived CDR1 and CDR2 are KGHDR and SFDVKD. CDR3 length: 14 residues. V was shortened by 7 bases and J by 4 bases, with 13 bases between the two germline ends. The CDR3 sequence is CATRDGDIYNEQFF. For the CDR3, the DNA is TGTGCCACCAGGGACGGGGACATTTACAATGAGCAGTTCTTC.

This CDR3 reads CASSQQGYPNQPQHF. In nucleotides, the CDR3 is TGTGCCAGCAGCCAACAGGGATATCCAAATCAGCCCCAGCATTTT. V usage is TRBV3-1 (or the pseudogene TRBV3-2) and J usage is TRBJ1-5; maybe TRBD1 (5 bases). Per germline, CDR1 LGHDT and CDR2 YNNKEL (reference sequence). V lost 2 bases and J 4 bases, leaving 12 bases between the germline ends. CDR3 length: 15 residues.